Following are 5 T cell receptor beta chains from one sample sequenced in a study of control samples from healthy donors and cancer patients. Profiled with immunoSEQ multiplex PCR; TCRdb holds only in-frame clones, not every one. The sample shows 140,000 or so clones, around nine tenths of them seen only once. The sample comprised blood. Source of these receptors: a man aged 25 to 40 in good health.

The gene calls are TRBV18 and TRBJ2-2; 9 bases match TRBD1. The CDR3 runs to 17 residues. J gave up 4 bases and V 3 bases, and 9 bases lay outside the gene matches. Germline-derived CDR1 and CDR2 are KGHSH and LQKENI. The CDR3 sequence is CASSPLQGAPVTGELFF. In nucleotides, the CDR3 is TGTGCCAGCTCACCTCTACAGGGGGCGCCTGTCACCGGGGAGCTGTTTTTT.

V is TRBV19 and J is TRBJ2-3; 10 positions agree with TRBD2. The CDR3 is 15 residues long. Germline assignment: CDR1 LNHDA and CDR2 SQIVND (reference sequence). V lost 4 bases and J lost 4; bases outside the gene matches: 5. The CDR3 sequence: CASSTIAGGPDTQYF. The CDR3 bases are TGTGCCAGTAGTACCATAGCGGGGGGACCAGATACGCAGTATTTT.

This chain links TRBV18 with TRBJ2-7; 8 bases fit TRBD1. The germline V gene encodes CDR1 KGHSH and CDR2 LQKENI. The trim removed 0 bases at V and 5 bases at J, leaving 3 bases unmatched. This CDR3 is built from 14 residues. The CDR3 reads CASSPPGQGHEQYF. The CDR3 DNA follows: TGTGCCAGCTCACCACCCGGACAGGGCCACGAGCAGTACTTC.

This chain uses TRBV7-9 with TRBJ2-2, with 7 bases lining up with TRBD1. There are 14 residues in the CDR3. The germline V gene has CDR1 SEHNR and CDR2 FQNEAQ (reference sequence). V trimming: 4 bases; J trimming: 5 bases; junction bases outside the gene matches: 4. The CDR3 protein is CASSSTGTTGELFF. The CDR3 bases are TGTGCCAGCAGCTCGACAGGGACGACCGGGGAGCTGTTTTTT.

This chain connects TRBV2 to TRBJ1-4; the D gene is possibly TRBD1 (6 bases). Deletions cut 2 bases from V and 4 bases from J, with 11 bases between. CDR1 SNHLY and CDR2 FYNNEI come from the germline V gene. This CDR3 has 15 residues. Here the CDR3 DNA reads TGTGCCAGCAGTGAATGGGGGCTTGGTAATGAAAAACTGTTTTTT. This encodes CASSEWGLGNEKLFF.